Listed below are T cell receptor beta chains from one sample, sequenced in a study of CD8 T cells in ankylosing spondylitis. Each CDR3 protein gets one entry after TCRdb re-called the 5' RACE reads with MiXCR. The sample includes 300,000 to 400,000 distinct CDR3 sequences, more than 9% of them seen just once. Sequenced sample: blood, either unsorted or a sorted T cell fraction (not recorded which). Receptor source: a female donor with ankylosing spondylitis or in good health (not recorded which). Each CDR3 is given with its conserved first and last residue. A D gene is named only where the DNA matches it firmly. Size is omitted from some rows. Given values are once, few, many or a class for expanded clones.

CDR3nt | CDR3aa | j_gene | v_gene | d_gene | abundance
TGCAGTGCTAGGAACAGTCGGGGAGGCTACGAGCAGTACTTC | CSARNSRGGYEQYF | TRBJ2-7 | TRBV20-1 | NA | many
TGTGCCAGCAGTTATTGGACAGCGAACACCGGGGAGCTGTTTTTT | CASSYWTANTGELFF | TRBJ2-2 | TRBV6-5 | NA | few
TGCGCCAGCAGCTTGCTGAGACTTGGAGAGACCCAGTACTTC | CASSLLRLGETQYF | TRBJ2-5 | TRBV5-1 | NA | many
TGTGCCACCAGCAAAGGGCAAGATACGCAGTATTTT | CATSKGQDTQYF | TRBJ2-3 | TRBV10-3 | NA | NA
TGTGCCAGCAGTTTTAAGCTTTACGCCGAGCAGTACTTC | CASSFKLYAEQYF | TRBJ2-7 | TRBV28 | NA | NA
TGTGCCGGTAGGCGAGGTCTTTCCTCCTACGAGCAGTACTTC | CAGRRGLSSYEQYF | TRBJ2-7 | TRBV2 | NA | NA
TGCAGCACCCTTGGGGCGAACACTGAAGCTTTCTTT | CSTLGANTEAFF | TRBJ1-1 | TRBV29-1 | NA | many
TGCGCCAGCAGCTACGACCGGGACAGGGGGCCAAGGGAGCTGTTTTTT | CASSYDRDRGPRELFF | TRBJ2-2 | TRBV5-1 | TRBD1 | many
TGTGCCAGCAGCTTAAACAGGGTTGGGGAGACCCAGTACTTC | CASSLNRVGETQYF | TRBJ2-5 | TRBV7-2 | NA | many
TGTGCCAGCAAGATCACGCGTCTTTCTGAAAAACTGTTTTTT | CASKITRLSEKLFF | TRBJ1-4 | TRBV6-2/TRBV6-3 | NA | NA
TGTGCCAGCAGCTCAATACGGGACAGGGGGCCTTTTACCACTGGGGCCAACGTCCTGACTTTC | CASSSIRDRGPFTTGANVLTF | TRBJ2-6 | TRBV7-3 | TRBD1 | many
TGCGCCAGCAGGGACCTAAAAGATAATGAAAAACTGTTTTTT | CASRDLKDNEKLFF | TRBJ1-4 | TRBV5-1 | NA | many
TGCGCCAGCAGCCAAGATCGTGGGGCAGGGGAGCAGACCCAGTACTTC | CASSQDRGAGEQTQYF | TRBJ2-5 | TRBV4-3 | NA | few
TGTGCCAGCAGCTATGACTTGGGAGAAGATACGCAGTATTTT | CASSYDLGEDTQYF | TRBJ2-3 | TRBV3-1 | NA | few
TGCAGTGCTAGAGATCCCGGGGGCCACACTGAAGCTTTCTTT | CSARDPGGHTEAFF | TRBJ1-1 | TRBV20-1 | NA | many
TGCAGTGCCCGACGGGGAGCAGCGGGGGACAATGAGCAGTTCTTC | CSARRGAAGDNEQFF | TRBJ2-1 | TRBV20-1 | TRBD2 | few
TGCGCCAGCAGCGGCGGGAGCTCCTACGAGCAGTACTTC | CASSGGSSYEQYF | TRBJ2-7 | TRBV5-1 | TRBD2 | many
TGTGCCAGCAAAATAGGCACTGAAGCTTTCTTT | CASKIGTEAFF | TRBJ1-1 | TRBV28 | NA | many
TGCGCCAGCAGCGGGTCGGTCTCTGGAAACACCATATATTTT | CASSGSVSGNTIYF | TRBJ1-3 | TRBV5-1 | NA | many
TGTGCCAGCAGCTCCCCCACGGAGTACTACACCGGGGAGCTGTTTTTT | CASSSPTEYYTGELFF | TRBJ2-2 | TRBV7-2 | NA | many
TGCAGTGCCACCGGCGCTCCTGGGGTTAAGCGGGAGACCCAGTACTTC | CSATGAPGVKRETQYF | TRBJ2-5 | TRBV20-1 | NA | many
TGTGCCAGCAGCCGGGACGGAATCTACGAGCAGTACTTC | CASSRDGIYEQYF | TRBJ2-7 | TRBV7-2 | NA | few
TGTGCCAGCAGTGTATACGGGAGTCAGGGAGGGCAGCCCCAGCATTTT | CASSVYGSQGGQPQHF | TRBJ1-5 | TRBV2 | NA | NA
TGTGCCAGTAGAAAGACAGGGAGTTTT | CASRKTGSF | TRBJ2-3 | TRBV19 | TRBD1 | few
TGTGCCAGCAGGAGGGAGCGCTACAATGAGCAGTTCTTC | CASRRERYNEQFF | TRBJ2-1 | TRBV6-2/TRBV6-3 | NA | NA
TGTGCCAGCAGAAACCGGGCCTCGGACACTGAAGCTTTCTTT | CASRNRASDTEAFF | TRBJ1-1 | TRBV6-1 | NA | NA
TGTGCCAGCAGTTACCCGGGGGCAACAGATACGCAGTATTTT | CASSYPGATDTQYF | TRBJ2-3 | TRBV6-5 | NA | NA
TGCAGTGCCTCACATATAGCGGGCCCTAAAGGGGAGCAGTTCTTC | CSASHIAGPKGEQFF | TRBJ2-1 | TRBV20-1 | TRBD2 | NA
TGCAGTGCTCCCGGGTCCCTAGGGGGTGGCTACACCTTC | CSAPGSLGGGYTF | TRBJ1-2 | TRBV20-1 | NA | few
TGTGCCAGCAGCAAGGACCTTCACGACGGCTACGCCTTC | CASSKDLHDGYAF | TRBJ1-2 | TRBV7-9 | NA | few
TGTGCCAGCAGCTTAAGCGGGAGTCAGGCGGATACGCAGTATTTT | CASSLSGSQADTQYF | TRBJ2-3 | TRBV7-2 | TRBD2 | many
TGCGCCAGCAGCTCCAGAACCATGAACACTGAAGCTTTCTTT | CASSSRTMNTEAFF | TRBJ1-1 | TRBV5-1 | NA | many
TGCAGTGCTAGGACCAGGGTAATCTACAATGAGCAGTTCTTC | CSARTRVIYNEQFF | TRBJ2-1 | TRBV20-1 | NA | many
TGTGCCAGCAGCTTTGGGGATGGGGAATTGAGGCATGGCTACACCTTC | CASSFGDGELRHGYTF | TRBJ1-2 | TRBV11-2 | NA | many
TGTGCCAGCAGTTTGGGGACGGCTAATCAGCCCCAGCATTTT | CASSLGTANQPQHF | TRBJ1-5 | TRBV12-3/TRBV12-4 | NA | many